The 26 T cell receptor beta chains in this list originate from one sample, sequenced in a study of T-cell reconstitution after alpha-beta-depleted transplantation in children (dated by TCRdb to 2016 to 2018). This specimen's treatment or condition label, interpreted: allogeneic hematopoietic cell transplantation with graft depleted of TCRalphabeta T cells and CD19 B cells. Receptors were amplified or captured by PCR. Sequenced on an Illumina HiSeq 2500. Molecular barcoding was employed in the preparation of TCR libraries, with unique molecular identifiers being used to normalize TCRbeta repertoire quantification. TCRdb handled the public reads itself, with Q25 trimming in fastp and clone calling in MiXCR, and kept productive beta chains. For every CDR3 protein sequence, its rows merge into one entry that carries the most common genes and DNA. The sample contains roughly 100,000 distinct CDR3 sequences, approximately 8% of them found a single time. 16% of the sample rests with the top ten.

Source: PBMCs, taken before TCRalphabeta/CD19-depleted stem cell transplant. All receptors come from a boy aged 2 to 10 with acute lymphoblastic leukemia, due to receive a stem cell transplant.

This clonotype showed up many times. The chain has TRBV6-1 and TRBJ2-7, with TRBD2 as a possible D gene (6 bases). Trimming shortened V by 3 bases and J by 3 bases, and 9 bases separated the two germline ends. This CDR3 is 13 amino acids long. Germline CDR1 reads MNHNS; CDR2 reads SASEGT. CDR3 DNA sequence: TGTGCCAGCAGTGACCCGGGACTCTACGAGCAGTACTTC. Its translation: CASSDPGLYEQYF.

Concerning this clonotype: A clone one base away is much larger, so this may be a read error. The conserved phenylalanine or tryptophan is not found at the CDR3 terminus, so this likely reflects a read error. The chain uses TRBV7-2 and TRBJ2-1; D unclear. V was cut by 9 bases and J by 0 bases, with 9 bases left in between. In germline, CDR1 is SGHTA, CDR2 FQGNSA. This CDR3 is 13 amino acids long. CDR3 sequence: CASSNPSYNEQFY. The DNA of the CDR3 is TGTGCCAGTAGTAACCCCTCCTACAATGAGCAGTTCTAC.

Comments on this clonotype: The junction departs from the called germline gene at one end, perhaps through a read error. CDR3: CASTIRLPPAIQYF. For the CDR3, the DNA is TGTGCTAGCACCATCCGGCTCCCTCCGGCCATTCAGTACTTC. V gene TRBV7-7 combines with J gene TRBJ2-4; D uncertain. The CDR3 has 14 amino acids. CDR1 is SSHAT and CDR2 is FNYEAQ in the germline V gene (reference sequence).

The CDR3 here is CASSLQGFTDTQYF. The CDR3, as DNA: TGTGCCAGCAGCCTACAGGGATTCACAGATACGCAGTATTTT. This chain uses TRBV7-9 with TRBJ2-3; perhaps TRBD1 as D (6 bases). The germline V and J ends were trimmed by 5 bases and 2 bases, with 11 bases remaining between them. Germline loops: CDR1 SEHNR, CDR2 FQNEAQ (reference sequence). CDR3 length: 14 amino acids.

The chain is built from TRBV27 and TRBJ2-7; D might be TRBD1 (7 bases). The CDR3 loop spans 17 amino acids. Trimming shortened V by 5 bases and J by 7 bases, and 27 bases separated the two germline ends. In germline, CDR1 is MNHEY, CDR2 SMNVEV (reference sequence). In DNA form, the CDR3 reads TGTGCCAGCAGTCCCCAGGCAGGGGGGACCGCTCTGGGGGAGCAGTACTTC. It codes for CASSPQAGGTALGEQYF.

There are many counts of this clonotype. CDR3 nucleotide sequence: TGTGCCAGCAGCCCAACTAGCGGACACAATGAGCAGTTCTTC. Its protein is CASSPTSGHNEQFF. The chain joins TRBV12-3 or TRBV12-4 to TRBJ2-1, with 8 bases fitting TRBD2. V trimming: 6 bases; J trimming: 5 bases; junction bases outside the gene matches: 6. The CDR3 sequence is 14 residues long.

There are many counts of this clonotype. The rearrangement uses TRBV29-1 and TRBJ1-3; D uncertain. Trimming removed 1 base from V and 0 bases from J, with 13 bases in between. This CDR3 has 16 amino acids. Germline CDR1 and CDR2: SQVTM and ANQGSEA. The CDR3 nucleotides are TGCAGCGTTGAAGGCGAAGGGCAGGTCTCTGGAAACACCATATATTTT. Its translation is CSVEGEGQVSGNTIYF.

This clonotype appeared a few times. The rearrangement joins TRBV5-1 to TRBJ2-3, with 9 nucleotides matching TRBD1. This CDR3 has 16 residues. V trimming: 4 bases; J trimming: 2 bases; junction bases outside the gene matches: 8. Germline values: CDR1 SGHRS, CDR2 YFSETQ. The CDR3 DNA is TGCGCCAGCAGCCTCAATGGACAGGGGACCACAGATACGCAGTATTTT. Its translation: CASSLNGQGTTDTQYF. Combining the CDR3 with reference TRBV5-1 and TRBJ2-3 gives the whole variable domain KAGVTQTPRYLIKTRGQQVTLSCSPISGHRSVSWYQQTPGQGLQFLFEYFSETQRNKGNFPGRFSGRQFSNSRSEMNVSTLELGDSALYLCASSLNGQGTTDTQYFGPGTRLTVL.

This clonotype was seen at least ten times. CDR3 in DNA: TGTGCCAGCAGTACCCGGACTGTCAGGGCCTCCCCGTACTTC. It codes for CASSTRTVRASPYF. The chain is built from TRBV6-1 and TRBJ2-5; the D call may be TRBD1 or TRBD2 (5 bases each). CDR3 length equals 14 residues. Germline V gene lookup returns CDR1 MNHNS and CDR2 SASEGT. Trimming stripped 5 bases from V and 13 bases from J, with 23 bases between.

The J gene is TRBJ1-2, the V gene TRBV11-2, with D possibly matching TRBD1 (5 bases). V was cut by 6 bases and J by 4 bases, with 15 bases left in between. The CDR3 is made up of 14 amino acids. Germline assignment: CDR1 SGHAT and CDR2 FQNNGV. CDR3 sequence: CASSPPGRIYGYTF. The CDR3, as DNA: TGTGCCAGCAGTCCTCCGGGGCGGATCTATGGCTACACCTTC.

This clonotype occurred many times. J is TRBJ2-1 and V is TRBV10-3; D unclear. Trimming shortened V by 8 bases and J by 8 bases, and 10 bases separated the two germline ends. Germline loops: CDR1 ENHRY, CDR2 SYGVKD. The length of the CDR3 is 11 residues. The CDR3: CAIGSVDEQFF. Here the CDR3 DNA reads TGTGCCATCGGGTCGGTTGATGAGCAGTTCTTC.

This clonotype showed up many times. V gene TRBV20-1 combines with J gene TRBJ2-3; D is unclear. The germline gives CDR1 DFQATT, CDR2 SNEGSKA (reference sequence). The CDR3 is made up of 15 amino acids. Trimming took 5 bases from V and 0 from J, leaving 15 bases between them. The CDR3 protein is CSAELKSVSTDTQYF. In nucleotides, the CDR3 is TGCAGTGCTGAATTGAAAAGCGTCAGCACAGATACGCAGTATTTT.

In this sample, this clonotype turned up a few times. The chain has TRBV6-1 and TRBJ1-6; no clear D gene. The CDR3 is made up of 16 amino acids. The V end lost 5 bases, the J end lost 8 bases, and 19 bases lay between the germline ends. The germline gives CDR1 MNHNS, CDR2 SASEGT. The CDR3 is CASSLEIRRDYSPLHF. The DNA of the CDR3 is TGTGCCAGCAGTCTGGAAATACGGCGGGATTATTCACCCCTCCACTTT.

J is TRBJ2-3 and V is TRBV6-1, with 8 nucleotides matching TRBD1. The CDR3 contains 16 residues. V dropped 5 bases and J dropped 0; count of bases not matched to a gene: 7. Germline V gene data show CDR1 as MNHNS and CDR2 as SASEGT. The CDR3 is CASSRTGPGSTDTQYF. The CDR3 nucleotides are TGTGCCAGCAGTCGGACAGGGCCGGGTAGCACAGATACGCAGTATTTT.

There are many counts of this clonotype. The chain links TRBV27 to TRBJ2-1, with a weak D call TRBD1 (5 bases). This CDR3 is built from 14 residues. The ends were cut back, 5 bases at V and 5 bases at J, with 13 bases in the middle. Germline V CDR1 and CDR2: MNHEY, SMNVEV (reference sequence). For the CDR3, the DNA is TGTGCCAGCAGTATCCGACAGTGGGACAATGAGCAGTTCTTC. It is translated as CASSIRQWDNEQFF.

As regards this clonotype: A read error may account for a junction end that differs from germline. The chain joins TRBV7-7 to TRBJ1-4; 9 bases align to TRBD1. Germline V gives CDR1 SSHAT, CDR2 FNYEAQ (reference sequence). The CDR3 runs 15 residues. The chain's CDR3 is CASSLAPGQGEKLFF. The CDR3 DNA reads TGTGCTAGCAGCTTAGCCCCGGGACAGGGTGAAAAACTGTTTTTT.

This clonotype counts as medium-sized. The chain joins TRBV5-6 to TRBJ2-7; D is undetermined. The CDR3 has 12 residues. Germline lookup yields CDR1 SGHDT and CDR2 YYEEEE. V was cut by 1 base and J by 4 bases, with 6 bases left in between. In DNA form, the CDR3 reads TGTGCCAGCAGCTTGACCGATTACGAGCAGTACTTC. Residues: CASSLTDYEQYF.

This clonotype was counted ten times or more. This sequence joins TRBV7-2 and TRBJ2-2; weak D call: TRBD1 (6 bases). Trimming left V 5 bases short and J 2 bases short, with 12 bases between. CDR1 and CDR2 (germline): SGHTA, FQGNSA. This CDR3 is built from 15 residues. CDR3 amino acids: CASSPDRTNTGELFF. CDR3 in DNA: TGTGCCAGCAGCCCGGACAGAACAAACACCGGGGAGCTGTTTTTT.

This chain's CDR3 is CASSYNFGGDAYTQYF. The CDR3, as DNA: TGTGCCAGCAGCTACAACTTCGGGGGAGACGCTTATACGCAGTATTTT. V usage is TRBV5-6 and J usage is TRBJ2-3, with D possibly TRBD2 on 6 matching bases. V lost 3 bases to trimming and J lost 7 bases, with 21 bases between them. Germline V gene lookup returns CDR1 SGHDT and CDR2 YYEEEE. The CDR3 runs to 16 residues.

The chain joins TRBV20-1 to TRBJ1-1; TRBD1 matches at 7 bases. The CDR3 has 15 amino acids. The germline V gene encodes CDR1 DFQATT and CDR2 SNEGSKA (reference sequence). V shed 2 bases, J shed 1 base, and the junction held 7 bases outside the gene matches. In nucleotides, the CDR3 is TGCAGTGCTAGATGGAGGGGGCAGGGGAACACTGAAGCTTTCTTT. This translates into CSARWRGQGNTEAFF.

The V and J genes are TRBV5-1 and TRBJ2-3; possibly TRBD1 or TRBD2 for D (5 bases each). Germline values: CDR1 SGHRS, CDR2 YFSETQ. This CDR3 has 14 residues. V was trimmed by 3 bases and J by 1 base, leaving 9 bases between them. This chain's CDR3 is CASSSVGGTDTQYF. The DNA of the CDR3 is TGCGCCAGCAGCTCCGTGGGGGGCACAGATACGCAGTATTTT.

Only a few counts were recorded for this clonotype. V is TRBV3-1 and J is TRBJ2-5; 10 nucleotides align to TRBD1. The CDR3 sequence is 15 residues long. V was clipped by 4 bases and J by 3 bases; unmatched bases: 5. Germline-derived CDR1 and CDR2 are LGHDT and YNNKEL (reference sequence). CDR3: CASSPRGQGEETQYF. The CDR3, as DNA: TGTGCCAGCAGCCCACGCGGACAGGGGGAAGAGACCCAGTACTTC.

This clonotype was counted a few times. This rearrangement joins TRBV20-1 to TRBJ2-2; D is uncertain. The CDR3 consists of 11 residues. V was shortened by 4 bases and J by 4 bases, with 4 bases between the two germline ends. Germline CDR1 is DFQATT and CDR2 is SNEGSKA (reference sequence). The CDR3 is CSATSTGELFF. The CDR3 DNA reads TGCAGTGCTACTAGCACCGGGGAGCTGTTTTTT.

The J gene is TRBJ2-2, the V gene TRBV4-1, with TRBD2 identical over 15 bases. Trimming took 3 bases from V and 0 from J; bases not matched to a gene: 5. Germline loops: CDR1 MGHRA, CDR2 YSYEKL. This CDR3 has 19 residues. Here the CDR3 reads CASSQPGLAGGSNTGELFF. The CDR3 DNA sequence: TGCGCCAGCAGCCAGCCGGGACTAGCGGGGGGTTCGAACACCGGGGAGCTGTTTTTT.

The V call is TRBV4-1, the J call TRBJ2-5, with D unclear. CDR3 length: 13 residues. V lost 2 bases, J lost 1 base, and 5 bases lay in between. In germline, CDR1 is MGHRA, CDR2 YSYEKL. CDR3 nucleotides: TGCGCCAGCAGCCAAAACACCCAAGAGACCCAGTACTTC. The encoded protein is CASSQNTQETQYF.

The chain couples TRBV4-1 to TRBJ2-3; the match to TRBD2 covers 9 bases. This CDR3 has 16 amino acids. From germline, CDR1 is MGHRA and CDR2 YSYEKL. V shed 0 bases, J shed 6 bases, and the junction held 7 bases outside the gene matches. Here the CDR3 DNA reads TGCGCCAGCAGCCAAGATTGGGGACTAGCTGCGGATACGCAGTATTTT. Its protein is CASSQDWGLAADTQYF.